Shown below are 17 T cell receptor beta chains from a single sample sequenced in a study of response to subunit inactivated influenza vaccine. TCRdb reanalysed the RT-PCR reads using MiXCR and keeps one entry per CDR3 protein. The sample yields about 700,000 distinct CDR3 sequences, more than 11% seen once. Sample: PBMCs from blood, taken approximately 15 days before vaccination. These receptors were collected from a man aged 50-59 years who received an inactivated influenza vaccine.

The chain links TRBV10-3 to TRBJ2-5; no definite D call. The CDR3 length is 10 residues. Germline CDR1 ENHRY, CDR2 SYGVKD. V lost 8 bases and J lost 5, with 6 bases in between. CDR3 residues: CAIGGETQYF. The CDR3 nucleotides read TGTGCCATCGGTGGGGAGACCCAGTACTTC.

This clonotype showed up many times. V gene TRBV12-3 or TRBV12-4 combines with J gene TRBJ2-2; TRBD1 agrees at 9 bases. With V trimmed by 10 bases and J by 5 bases, 8 bases remained unmatched. This CDR3 has 14 residues. The CDR3 loop is CATSRTGVTGELFF. The DNA of the CDR3 is TGTGCCACCAGCCGGACAGGGGTAACCGGGGAGCTGTTTTTT.

The chain combines TRBV10-3 with TRBJ2-5, with D uncertain. Germline assignment: CDR1 ENHRY and CDR2 SYGVKD. V was trimmed by 0 bases and J by 0 bases, leaving 5 bases between them. The CDR3 consists of 14 residues. The chain's CDR3 is CAISESANQETQYF. In DNA, the CDR3 is TGTGCCATCAGTGAGTCGGCCAACCAAGAGACCCAGTACTTC.

This clonotype was detected only a few times. V gene TRBV12-3 or TRBV12-4 combines with J gene TRBJ2-5, with 11 bases aligning to TRBD2. Germline trimming cut 3 bases from V and 1 base from J; bases unmatched to any gene: 1. This CDR3 has 15 amino acids. This CDR3 reads CASSFGTSGQETQYF. The DNA of the CDR3 is TGTGCCAGCAGTTTCGGGACTAGCGGCCAAGAGACCCAGTACTTC.

This clonotype appeared a few times. This chain connects TRBV20-1 to TRBJ2-3, with 10 bases matching TRBD2. After removal of 6 bases from V and 5 bases from J, the junction contained 17 bases not matched to a gene. CDR1 is DFQATT and CDR2 is SNEGSKA in the germline V gene (reference sequence). The CDR3 spans 17 residues. CDR3 sequence reads: CSASSMGSGGAGDTQYF. In DNA, the CDR3 is TGCAGTGCCTCAAGCATGGGGAGCGGGGGGGCGGGAGATACGCAGTATTTT.

As for this clonotype: The junction departs from germline at one end; a sequencing error may be responsible. The V gene is TRBV5-1, the J gene TRBJ2-1, with 7 bases matching TRBD1. This CDR3 has 13 residues. Looked up from germline, CDR1 is SGHRS and CDR2 is YFSETQ. CDR3 loop: CASSPVGGYEHFF. CDR3 coding DNA: TGCGCCAGCAGCCCCGTAGGGGGCTATGAGCATTTCTTC.

The chain uses TRBV5-1 and TRBJ2-1; 14 bases agree with TRBD2. The V gene end was trimmed by 4 bases and the J gene end by 10 bases; junction bases not matched to a gene: 13. The CDR3 runs 17 residues. Germline V gene sequence: CDR1 SGHRS, CDR2 YFSETQ. The CDR3 protein is CASSLFTGLAGAEEQFF. Written as DNA, the CDR3 is TGCGCCAGCAGCCTATTCACGGGACTAGCGGGAGCGGAGGAGCAGTTCTTC.

In this sample, this clonotype turned up a few times. This sequence joins TRBV14 and TRBJ2-1; 12 bases line up with TRBD2. Germline CDR1 and CDR2: SGHDN and FVKESK. The CDR3 is made up of 16 amino acids. The V and J ends lost 6 bases and 5 bases, in that order; junction bases with no gene match: 8. Written as DNA, the CDR3 is TGTGCCAGCAGTTCCGGACTAGCGGGGACCAACAATGAGCAGTTCTTC. Translating gives CASSSGLAGTNNEQFF. Combining the CDR3 with reference TRBV14 and TRBJ2-1 gives the whole variable domain EAGVTQFPSHSVIEKGQTVTLRCDPISGHDNLYWYRRVMGKEIKFLLHFVKESKQDESGMPNNRFLAERTGGTYSTLKVQPAELEDSGVYFCASSSGLAGTNNEQFFGPGTRLTVL.

This clonotype has more than one count but fewer than ten. This chain links TRBV6-5 with TRBJ2-7; 12 bases are shared with TRBD2. V trimming: 0 bases; J trimming: 2 bases; junction bases outside the gene matches: 8. The length of the CDR3 is 18 residues. CDR1 is MNHEY and CDR2 is SVGAGI in the germline V gene. CDR3 sequence: CASSYSKPSGRVTYEQYF. The CDR3 nucleotides are TGTGCCAGCAGTTACTCGAAACCTAGCGGGAGGGTAACCTACGAGCAGTACTTC.

V usage is TRBV4-2 and J usage is TRBJ2-1; TRBD2 aligns across 8 bases. Germline V gives CDR1 LGHNA, CDR2 YNFKEQ. This CDR3 spans 18 amino acids. V shed 1 base and J 4 bases; nucleotides not matched to a gene: 12. The DNA of the CDR3 is TGTGCCAGCAGCCAAGGACCTCTCACGGGAGGGCCTTACAATGAGCAGTTCTTC. It yields the protein CASSQGPLTGGPYNEQFF.

Only a few counts were recorded for this clonotype. The rearrangement joins TRBV15 to TRBJ2-2, with 7 bases lining up with TRBD1. This CDR3 comprises 14 residues. Looked up from germline, CDR1 is LNHNV and CDR2 is YYDKDF (reference sequence). The V gene end was trimmed by 5 bases and the J gene end by 6 bases; junction bases not matched to a gene: 6. The CDR3, as DNA: TGTGCCACCAGCGACAGGGTTGGCGCCGGGGAGCTGTTTTTT. Translating it yields CATSDRVGAGELFF.

This clonotype was recorded many times. V gene TRBV7-9 combines with J gene TRBJ1-6; TRBD1 agrees at 7 bases. This CDR3 contains 14 residues. With 6 bases clipped from V and 6 bases from J, the junction kept 5 bases outside the gene matches. CDR1 is SEHNR and CDR2 is FQNEAQ in the germline V gene (reference sequence). The CDR3 reads CASSSGTANSPLHF. The CDR3 DNA follows: TGTGCCAGCAGTTCCGGGACAGCTAATTCACCCCTCCACTTT.

The CDR3 here is CASSQDRDTDGSGANVLTF. CDR3 nucleotides: TGCGCCAGCAGCCAGGACCGGGACACAGACGGCTCTGGGGCCAACGTCCTGACTTTC. The gene calls are TRBV4-3 and TRBJ2-6, with D maybe TRBD1 (6 bases). The CDR3 spans 19 residues. V was cut by 3 bases and J by 0 bases, with 18 bases left in between. Germline-derived CDR1 and CDR2 are LGHNA and YSLEER.

This clonotype showed up many times. The chain carries TRBV20-1 and TRBJ2-7, with D unclear. Germline CDR1 reads DFQATT; CDR2 reads SNEGSKA (reference sequence). Trimming removed 3 bases from V and 0 bases from J, with 9 bases in between. The CDR3 sequence is 13 residues long. The CDR3 DNA reads TGCAGTGCTAGCTCACCAGGCTCCTACGAGCAGTACTTC. This encodes CSASSPGSYEQYF.

This clonotype occurred many times. The rearrangement joins TRBV4-1 to TRBJ2-1, with TRBD1 identical over 10 bases. The V gene's germline CDR1 is MGHRA and CDR2 YSYEKL. This CDR3 region has 15 residues. V shed 3 bases and J 5 bases; nucleotides not matched to a gene: 4. CDR3 loop: CASSQPGTGDNEQFF. In DNA, the CDR3 is TGCGCCAGCAGCCAGCCCGGGACAGGGGACAATGAGCAGTTCTTC.

The V and J genes are TRBV4-2 and TRBJ2-5; TRBD2 agrees at 8 bases. J gave up 5 bases and V 1 base, and 6 bases lay outside the gene matches. Per germline, CDR1 LGHNA and CDR2 YNFKEQ. This CDR3 region has 15 residues. Written as DNA, the CDR3 is TGTGCCAGCAGCCAAGGCGGGGGGCGGCTGGAGACCCAGTACTTC. Protein sequence: CASSQGGGRLETQYF.

J is TRBJ1-1 and V is TRBV20-1; no firm D call. Germline loops: CDR1 DFQATT, CDR2 SNEGSKA (reference sequence). The CDR3 consists of 13 residues. V lost 0 bases, J lost 11 bases, and 16 bases lay in between. The CDR3 region is CSARDRIYGYAFF. The CDR3 DNA follows: TGCAGTGCTAGAGACAGGATTTATGGTTATGCTTTCTTT.